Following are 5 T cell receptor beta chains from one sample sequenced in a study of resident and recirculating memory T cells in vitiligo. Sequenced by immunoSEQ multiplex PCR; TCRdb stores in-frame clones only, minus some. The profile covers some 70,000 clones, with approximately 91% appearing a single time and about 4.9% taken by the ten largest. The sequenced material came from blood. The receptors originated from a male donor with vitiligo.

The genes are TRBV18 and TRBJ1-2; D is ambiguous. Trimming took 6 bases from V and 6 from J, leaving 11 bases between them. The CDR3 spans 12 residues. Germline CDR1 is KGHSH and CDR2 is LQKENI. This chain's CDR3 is CASSLLGDGYTF. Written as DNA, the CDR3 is TGTGCCAGCTCCCTCCTCGGGGATGGCTACACCTTC.

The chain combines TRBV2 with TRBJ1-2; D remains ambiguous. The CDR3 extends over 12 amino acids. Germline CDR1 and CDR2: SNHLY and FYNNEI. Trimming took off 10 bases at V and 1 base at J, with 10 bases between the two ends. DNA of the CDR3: TGTGCCACCTACAGATTTAACTATGGCTACACCTTC. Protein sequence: CATYRFNYGYTF.

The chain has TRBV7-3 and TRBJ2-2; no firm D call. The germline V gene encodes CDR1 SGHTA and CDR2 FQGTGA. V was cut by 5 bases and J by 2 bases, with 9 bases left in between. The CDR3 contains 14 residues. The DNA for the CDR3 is TGTGCCAGCAGCCTGTACACAAACACCGGGGAGCTGTTTTTT. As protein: CASSLYTNTGELFF.

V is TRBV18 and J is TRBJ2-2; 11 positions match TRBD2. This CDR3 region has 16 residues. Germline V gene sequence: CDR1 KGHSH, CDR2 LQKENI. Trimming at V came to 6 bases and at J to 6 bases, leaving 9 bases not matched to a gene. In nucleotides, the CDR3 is TGTGCCAGCTCGCTGCCGACTAGCGGGGCGCCCGGGGAGCTGTTTTTT. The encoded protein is CASSLPTSGAPGELFF.

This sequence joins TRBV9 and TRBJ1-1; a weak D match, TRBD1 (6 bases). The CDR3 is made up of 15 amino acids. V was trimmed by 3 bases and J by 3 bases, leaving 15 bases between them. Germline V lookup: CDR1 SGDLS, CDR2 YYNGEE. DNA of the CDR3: TGTGCCAGCAGCGGTGAGGGGGAGCCAGACACTGAAGCTTTCTTT. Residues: CASSGEGEPDTEAFF. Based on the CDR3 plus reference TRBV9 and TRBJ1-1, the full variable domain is DSGVTQTPKHLITATGQRVTLRCSPRSGDLSVYWYQQSLDQGLQFLIQYYNGEERAKGNILERFSAQQFPDLHSELNLSSLELGDSALYFCASSGEGEPDTEAFFGQGTRLTVV.